This record looks at one T cell receptor beta chain sequence and its context. Its antigen is as yet unknown. Trimming cost V 3 bases and J 7 bases, with 15 bases left between them. The CDR3 is 15 residues long. Germline V lookup: CDR1 ENHRY, CDR2 SYGVKD. Autoimmune disease history or systemic immunosuppression led to patients being barred. This record comes from a study of OX40 agonist ivuxolimab in advanced cancers. Turning to the study itself: The patients' treatment was ivuxolimab, an agonistic anti-OX40 (CD134) antibody. Among those treated, three patients had partial responses, one with hepatocellular carcinoma and two with cutaneous melanoma. Findings of the study overall: Clonal expansion by week 6 occurred in CD4+ and CD8+ blood T cells (at 0.1 to 3.0 mg/kg).

Clones were read by immunoSEQ multiplex PCR, and TCRdb kept only the in-frame ones, dropping some. The repertoire has roughly 45,000 clones, approximately 86% of them found once; the top ten carry over 1.5%. The chain is built from TRBV10-3 and TRBJ2-2; D remains unclear. This receptor was identified in an adult with an advanced solid tumor such as melanoma, head and neck, liver or kidney cancer. The sequences come from CD4+ or CD8+ T cells sorted from blood, collected in a trial of the OX40 agonist ivuxolimab. The CDR3 coding sequence is TGTGCCATCAGTGACCCGAATAGAGGAGTCGGGGAGCTGTTTTTT. As protein: CAISDPNRGVGELFF.